This is a list of T cell receptor beta chains from one sample in a study of blood T cell repertoires in COVID-19. Sequencing used immunoSEQ multiplex PCR; TCRdb keeps in-frame clones, though not all of them. The data contain about 140,000 clones, roughly 85% of them singletons. The sample was PBMCs or T cells enriched from blood (not recorded which). Source of these receptors: a woman aged 45-65 years who had recovered from COVID-19. Both conserved end residues are part of each CDR3. D genes are given only for firm matches. Clone size is given for some rows only: seen once, a few or many times, or a class if the clone is expanded.

-	TRBV5-1	TRBJ2-7	-	CASSIQIPPYEQYF	TGCGCCAGCAGCATACAGATTCCGCCCTACGAGCAGTACTTC
-	TRBV3-1/TRBV3-2	TRBJ2-3	TRBD2	CASSQKSGGGTDTQYF	TGTGCCAGCAGCCAAAAAAGCGGGGGGGGCACAGATACGCAGTATTTT
-	TRBV4-1	TRBJ2-3	TRBD2	CASSPPGGGVIDTQYF	TGCGCCAGCAGCCCCCCTGGCGGGGGGGTGATAGATACGCAGTATTTT
-	TRBV7-2	TRBJ2-4	-	CASSFQGTNIQYF	TGTGCCAGCAGCTTCCAGGGAACAAACATTCAGTACTTC
-	TRBV2	TRBJ1-3	-	CASSEGAGLLSGNTIYF	TGTGCCAGCAGTGAAGGGGCAGGGTTACTCTCTGGAAACACCATATATTTT
many	TRBV19	TRBJ2-5	TRBD2	CASSIEVGAGGQETQYF	TGTGCCAGTAGTATAGAGGTAGGGGCGGGAGGCCAAGAGACCCAGTACTTC
-	TRBV10-3	TRBJ2-7	TRBD2	CATRWGEGLYEQYF	TGTGCCACACGATGGGGGGAGGGCCTGTACGAGCAGTACTTC
-	TRBV14	TRBJ2-3	-	CASSQRQWGDTQYF	TGTGCCAGCAGCCAACGACAGTGGGGAGATACGCAGTATTTT
-	TRBV5-4	TRBJ1-2	-	CASSLPREDYGYTF	TGTGCCAGCAGCCTACCCCGGGAGGACTATGGCTACACCTTC
-	TRBV30	TRBJ1-4	-	CAWSVSSNEKLFF	TGTGCCTGGAGTGTGAGCTCAAATGAAAAACTGTTTTTT
-	TRBV6-5	TRBJ2-7	TRBD1	CASSWARTGRHEQYF	TGTGCCAGCAGCTGGGCTCGGACAGGGCGGCACGAGCAGTACTTC
-	TRBV7-9	TRBJ1-1	TRBD1	CASSNDRGSYTEAFF	TGTGCCAGCAGCAATGACAGGGGCTCGTACACTGAAGCTTTCTTT
-	TRBV6-1	TRBJ2-7	-	CASSEAWQGVEQYF	TGTGCCAGCAGTGAAGCATGGCAAGGGGTCGAGCAGTACTTC
-	TRBV9	TRBJ2-4	TRBD1	CASSVRTGHIQYF	TGTGCCAGCAGCGTAAGGACAGGGCACATTCAGTACTTC
-	TRBV28	TRBJ1-5	-	CASSLEQGRQPQHF	TGTGCCAGCAGTTTAGAGCAGGGTCGCCAGCCCCAGCATTTT
-	TRBV27	TRBJ2-1	-	CASSKIETGGEQFF	TGTGCCAGCAGCAAGATAGAGACCGGGGGTGAGCAGTTCTTC
-	TRBV2	TRBJ1-2	-	CASSGGRPNYGYTF	TGTGCCAGCAGTGGGGGGCGGCCAAACTATGGCTACACCTTC
-	TRBV4-2	TRBJ1-4	TRBD1	CASSQVRTGGLMSNEKLFF	TGTGCCAGCAGCCAAGTGCGGACAGGGGGCTTGATGTCTAATGAAAAACTGTTTTTT
-	TRBV18	TRBJ2-1	-	CASSAKGNEQFF	TGTGCCAGCTCAGCAAAGGGGAATGAGCAGTTCTTC
-	TRBV5-1	TRBJ2-7	TRBD2	CASSLAAMGGRESYEQYF	TGCGCCAGCAGCTTGGCTGCAATGGGTGGGCGGGAGTCCTACGAGCAGTACTTC
-	TRBV5-1	TRBJ2-7	TRBD1	CASSRNRGSSPPPTSYEQYF	TGCGCCAGCAGCCGGAACAGGGGGTCTAGTCCACCTCCTACTTCCTACGAGCAGTACTTC
-	TRBV5-1	TRBJ2-2	-	CASSTWTANTGELFF	TGCGCCAGCAGCACCTGGACAGCGAACACCGGGGAGCTGTTTTTT
once	TRBV18	TRBJ2-5	TRBD2	CASSPSVAGVQETQYF	TGTGCCAGCTCACCATCGGTAGCGGGGGTTCAAGAGACCCAGTACTTC
-	TRBV5-5	TRBJ1-4	-	CASSFVREKLFF	TGTGCCAGCAGCTTCGTGCGTGAAAAACTGTTTTTT
-	TRBV28	TRBJ1-5	TRBD1	CASSSLDRVDQPQHF	TGTGCCAGCAGTTCCTTGGACAGGGTCGATCAGCCCCAGCATTTT
-	TRBV5-5	TRBJ2-7	-	CASSWVHGGENEQYF	TGTGCCAGCAGCTGGGTCCACGGAGGGGAGAACGAGCAGTACTTC
-	TRBV28	TRBJ2-7	-	CASSSPGTLSYEQYF	TGTGCCAGCAGTTCACCCGGGACACTTTCCTACGAGCAGTACTTC
-	TRBV9	TRBJ2-1	TRBD2	CASSVGLAGPYNEQFF	TGTGCCAGCAGCGTAGGACTAGCGGGACCCTACAATGAGCAGTTCTTC
-	TRBV12-3/TRBV12-4	TRBJ1-5	TRBD1	CASSGTGAQPQHF	TGTGCCAGCAGTGGGACAGGGGCTCAGCCCCAGCATTTT
-	TRBV18	TRBJ1-2	-	CASSPGHTYGYTF	TGTGCCAGCTCCCCGGGACACACCTATGGCTACACCTTC
-	TRBV19	TRBJ1-1	TRBD1	CASSAAGGNTEAFF	TGTGCCAGTAGTGCGGCAGGGGGTAACACTGAAGCTTTCTTT
-	TRBV9	TRBJ1-3	-	CASSPETYSGNTIYF	TGTGCCAGCAGCCCGGAGACCTACTCTGGAAACACCATATATTTT
-	TRBV5-1	TRBJ1-2	TRBD1	CASSSTGGAYGYTF	TGCGCCAGCAGCAGCACAGGGGGCGCCTATGGCTACACCTTC
many	TRBV19	TRBJ1-5	TRBD1	CASSVPQQGVSNQPQHF	TGTGCCAGTAGTGTTCCACAACAGGGGGTTAGCAATCAGCCCCAGCATTTT
-	TRBV29-1	TRBJ1-2	TRBD1	CSVETGGRTRANYGYTF	TGCAGCGTTGAGACAGGGGGTAGGACTAGGGCTAACTATGGCTACACCTTC
few	TRBV29-1	TRBJ1-1	-	CSVSVAEAFF	TGCAGCGTTTCGGTCGCTGAAGCTTTCTTT
many	TRBV4-2	TRBJ2-7	TRBD1	CASGEGTGGYEQYF	TGTGCCAGCGGTGAGGGGACAGGGGGCTACGAGCAGTACTTC
few	TRBV5-1	TRBJ1-1	TRBD1	CASSWGARTGNTEAFF	TGCGCCAGCAGCTGGGGCGCTCGGACAGGGAACACTGAAGCTTTCTTT
-	TRBV3-1/TRBV3-2	TRBJ2-2	TRBD2	CASSHLMPLTSGRAAGELFF	TGTGCCAGCAGCCACTTAATGCCCCTGACTAGCGGGAGGGCCGCCGGGGAGCTGTTTTTT
-	TRBV30	TRBJ1-5	-	CAWSHPSAGVSNQPQHF	TGTGCCTGGAGCCACCCCTCCGCGGGGGTGAGCAATCAGCCCCAGCATTTT
-	TRBV28	TRBJ1-1	-	CASSFLSSTALNTEAFF	TGTGCCAGCAGTTTCCTCTCTTCGACAGCCTTGAACACTGAAGCTTTCTTT